This TCR beta chain was obtained from a study of post-analysis software for immune sequencing data (dated by TCRdb to the mid-2010s). Regarding the study in general: Disease courses on record covered relapsing-remitting, secondary progressive and progressive-relapsing multiple sclerosis, though some patients had no subtype annotation. The multiple sclerosis patient repertoires were compared with 10 or so previously published healthy control repertoires from donors aged about 6 to 28 years. A subset of samples was prepared in parallel using single-end sample barcoding, then pooled and co-amplified after Illumina adapter ligation. Broad study findings and their caveats: Strong co-clustering of samples prepared in the same batch was shown by direct clustering with F measure, prompting a batch-effect correction. Compared with controls, multiple sclerosis patients had significantly lower normalized Chao1 diversity, a finding suggesting substantial peripheral T-cell clonal expansion. The multiple sclerosis patient group was slightly younger than the control group.

This clonotype was detected many times. The specificity of this receptor is unknown. No base qualities exist here, and no much larger clone lies one base off it. TCR beta repertoires were profiled from peripheral blood of 13 young patients with multiple sclerosis to demonstrate the VDJtools post-analysis software. The multiple sclerosis patients were children and adolescents ranging in age from roughly 6 to 16 years. The library was built by means of PCR. Instrument used: Illumina HiSeq 2500. Unique molecular identifiers were incorporated into TCR beta cDNA libraries to reduce PCR and sequencing biases. Roughly 500,000 cDNA molecules were obtained per 1 to 10 million input T cells, so each molecule approximated one T cell. The same protocol used for the earlier healthy control dataset was applied to prepare and sequence the patient libraries. Samples belonging to the same batch were prepared together, multiplexed and sequenced on a shared HiSeq lane. The paper's processing steps were these. MIGEC handled the raw barcoded reads, throwing out single-read molecular identifier groups before consensus assembly and CDR3 extraction. Clonotype tables were post-analysed with VDJtools, normalizing diversity by down-sampling all datasets to the smallest sample size. To correct batch-related cross-sample contamination, repertoire overlap clustering matched CDR3 amino acid sequences but not nucleotide sequences. TCRdb ran its own pipeline on the public reads, namely fastp trimming at Q25 and MiXCR clone calling, and kept in-frame beta chains. Rows merge per CDR3 protein into single entries with the most common DNA and genes. Here the V and J calls rest on TCRdb's processing, not on the authors' analysis. The sample records about 200,000 distinct CDR3 sequences, approximately 30% of which are singletons. The ten largest clones take up approximately 3% of the sample.

This clonotype originated in a girl younger than 18 with multiple sclerosis. The sample taken for sequencing was blood.

The CDR3 reads as follows: CSARDWGGASYEQYF. Here is the DNA: TGCAGTGCTAGGGACTGGGGCGGGGCTTCCTACGAGCAGTACTTC. This receptor chain uses TRBV20-1 and TRBJ2-7; TRBD2 is possibly the D segment (6 matching bases). For CDR1 and CDR2, the germline V gene (reference sequence) lists DFQATT and SNEGSKA. Its CDR3 holds 15 amino acids, cysteine through phenylalanine. The read is trimmed to its CDR3 DNA, 45 bases read in frame from base 1. The junction shows trimming of 3 bases on V and 1 base on J, plus 16 bases between the germline ends.